This TCR beta chain was obtained from a study of identical twins (dated by TCRdb to the mid-2010s). About the investigation overall: To test whether fetal clonotypes persist, this study deep-sequenced TCR alpha and beta repertoires from monozygotic twins, from unrelated adults of various ages, and from cord blood. Replicate twin experiments were performed at different times using different library preparation protocols to rule out contamination.

Broader findings and caveats from the paper: In beta out-of-frame sequences, excess twin sharing was weaker, because having fewer shared sequences lowered the signal-to-noise ratio. Because the same donors could not be followed over many years, conclusions were based on cross-sectional statistical analysis. Abundant cord blood beta clonotypes carried fewer insertions; young adult naive repertoires showed a weaker similar trend, while memory repertoires showed none. In monozygotic twins, out-of-frame TCR alpha sharing was systematically underestimated by recombination models, although the models agreed with sharing between unrelated individuals. Zero-insertion analyses could be partly confounded by invariant T cells such as MAIT and iNKT, although diverse VJ usage argued against such confounding for most clonotypes. Compared with coincidental sharing between unrelated individuals, an excess of low generation-probability sequences was observed among out-of-frame TCR alpha sequences shared between twins.

A few counts support this clonotype. It lacks a known antigen. Within one base of it there is no much larger clone, and no base qualities were kept. Deletion took 5 bases off V and 0 bases off J, with a span of 5 bases between the germline ends. The CDR3 covers 12 residues, taking in both the cysteine and the phenylalanine. The sequence is cut down to CDR3 DNA, 36 bases in frame from base 1. From the germline V gene (reference sequence), CDR1 is MNHNY and CDR2 is SVGAGI. Only healthy Caucasian donors were included. Three pairs of female monozygotic twins, all aged about 18 to 30 years, made up the twin cohort. Using Miltenyi CD45RO+ enrichment and human naive T-cell isolation kits, memory (CD45RO+) and naive T cells were isolated from PBMC. Libraries were built with 5' RACE. Sequencing used an Illumina HiSeq 2000. A universal primer binding site was added through template switching, and the final cDNA carried a unique molecular identifier so that TCR cDNA molecules could be counted accurately. First-strand cDNA for TCR alpha and beta chains was synthesized from specific primers in the conserved constant-segment region. To control for contamination, every cDNA library carried two barcodes: a SMART-Mk sample barcode plus Illumina barcodes. Two successive PCR steps introduced TruSeq adapter sequences along with Illumina sample barcodes. The Illumina HiSeq platform was used with custom primers to sequence TCR alpha and beta cDNA libraries. Processing in the source paper ran as follows. MiGEC processed the raw reads to extract unique molecular identifiers, while MiXCR was used to determine the CDR3 positions. For each individual, recombination models were inferred using an EM algorithm with the repgenHMM and IGoR tools. Shared clonotype analysis was performed with the tcR package in R, normalizing sharing by the product of cloneset sizes. To study raw recombination free of thymic and clonal selection effects, out-of-frame nonproductive sequences were analyzed. The public reads were run again by TCRdb, first through fastp at Q25 and then through MiXCR, and only productive beta chains were kept. Duplicate CDR3 protein sequences are folded into a single record with the most common DNA and genes. For this entry, the V and J calls and clone size follow TCRdb and not the study's own pipeline. Recorded for this sample are around 280,000 distinct CDR3 sequences; roughly 8.6% of them occurred a single time. The ten largest clones add up to less than 2.5% of the sample.

The same sample was also studied in work on yellow fever vaccine responses in identical twins. The second study's authors report: According to the authors, the vaccine-induced T cell response in identical twins seemed to be partly convergent and partly specific to each individual. In the study, vaccine-responding T cell clones were precisely tracked in identical twins.

This chain is built from TRBV6-6 and TRBJ2-7; the D gene could be either TRBD1 or TRBD2, each agreeing at 5 bases. This TCR was recovered from a young woman in good health. Sequenced: memory (CD45RO+) T cells sorted from blood. The cell subset or site label corresponds to: CD45RO+ enriched T cells. The nucleotide sequence reads TGTGCCAGCAGTGGGACCTCCTACGAGCAGTACTTC. This is translated as CASSGTSYEQYF.